This entry concerns a single TCR beta chain. Its cognate antigen has yet to be identified. No base quality values were provided; no much bigger clone lies one nucleotide off. Flow cytometry had shown CD8+CD57+ cell expansion in the patients selected for sequencing. All patients had severe acquired aplastic anemia diagnosed by International Study of Aplastic Anemia and Agranulocytosis and Camitta criteria. At the time blood was sampled, none of the patients had received any therapy. In this study, sorted CD4+ and CD8+ T cells from the blood of healthy subjects and of severe aplastic anemia patients had their TCR repertoires deep-sequenced. Patients were enrolled in the USA under clinicaltrials.gov protocols 00001620, 01623167, 00001397, 00071045, 00081523 and 00961064. Ficoll-Paque density gradient centrifugation was used to isolate peripheral blood mononuclear cells. Before DNA extraction, CD4+ and CD8+ T cells were sorted by FACS or by magnetic beads.

Genomic DNA was used as template for profiling of TCR beta VDJ combinations and CDR3 sequences. TCR repertoire sequencing was run on an Illumina HiSeq 2000. Per the original workflow: TRBV/TRBJ rearrangement plots, CDR3 size and DJ length profiles, and Simpson's diversity index were used to evaluate the repertoires. The immunodominant clone was defined as the most abundant DNA sequence in deep sequencing data. CDR3 amino acid sequences were screened for sharing across subjects and were compared with published repertoires and the VDJdb database. The public reads were quality trimmed at Q25 with fastp and then assembled into clones with MiXCR by TCRdb, keeping productive beta chains. Each entry is one CDR3 protein sequence, shown with its most common DNA and genes. These V and J calls rely on TCRdb rather than the paper's analysis. The sample table holds around 500,000 distinct CDR3 sequences, of which roughly a third were seen once. Less than 1% of the sample is held by the ten biggest clonotypes.

The data are from a study of CD8+CD57+ T cells in acquired aplastic anemia (dated 2018 in TCRdb). At the level of the whole study: On average, sorted CD4+ and CD8+ cells yielded approximately 3 ug of extracted DNA, with a range of about 0.18 to 27.4 ug. CD8+CD57+ expansion was defined as a frequency above the mean frequency observed in healthy subjects. The full study reports these points: Twenty-nine CD8+ CDR3 sequences were shared between patients and controls but appeared highly expressed in patients and within their immunodominant clones. No significant difference in CD8+ Simpson's diversity was found between patients and healthy controls (P=0.060).

Looking up the germline V gene yields CDR1 ENHRY and CDR2 SYGVKD. From the cysteine through the phenylalanine, the CDR3 covers 14 amino acids. Here the CDR3 DNA is all that survives: 42 bases in frame from base 1. The specimen was sorted CD4+, CD8+, or CD8+CD57+ T cells (not recorded which) from PBMCs. The sequence was obtained from a human donor with aplastic anemia. The sequence is built from TRBV10-3 and TRBJ2-5; 12 bases in the middle match TRBD1. The J call may be mistaken, given a closer DNA end match to TRBJ2-7. CDR3 sequence: CAIRGGTGGNEQYF. The DNA sequence follows: TGTGCCATCAGAGGCGGGACAGGGGGCAACGAGCAGTACTTC.